One T cell receptor (beta chain) is described in this entry. Enrollees, about 18 to 89 years old, lived in fewer than 25 US areas. Donors were grouped by their self-reported clinical history. Recovered participants had two consecutive negative NP/OP PCR tests, healthcare professional clearance, or symptom resolution. This specimen comes from a study of blood T cell repertoires in COVID-19. Assay: immunoSEQ multiplex PCR; the TCRdb copy retains only in-frame clones and omits some. The sample lists 250,000 or so clones; 86% were seen once. V gave up 5 bases and J gave up 1 base; unmatched junction bases: 4. The CDR3 loop spans 14 amino acids. In germline, CDR1 is MDHEN, CDR2 SYDVKM.

The V and J genes are TRBV28 and TRBJ2-5, with TRBD2 matching 7 bases. This receptor was obtained from a woman between 18 and 30 years old who had recovered from COVID-19. The sample consisted of PBMCs or T cells enriched from blood (not recorded which). The CDR3 loop is CASSPAGVQETQYF. In DNA form, the CDR3 reads TGTGCCAGCAGTCCTGCGGGAGTCCAAGAGACCCAGTACTTC.